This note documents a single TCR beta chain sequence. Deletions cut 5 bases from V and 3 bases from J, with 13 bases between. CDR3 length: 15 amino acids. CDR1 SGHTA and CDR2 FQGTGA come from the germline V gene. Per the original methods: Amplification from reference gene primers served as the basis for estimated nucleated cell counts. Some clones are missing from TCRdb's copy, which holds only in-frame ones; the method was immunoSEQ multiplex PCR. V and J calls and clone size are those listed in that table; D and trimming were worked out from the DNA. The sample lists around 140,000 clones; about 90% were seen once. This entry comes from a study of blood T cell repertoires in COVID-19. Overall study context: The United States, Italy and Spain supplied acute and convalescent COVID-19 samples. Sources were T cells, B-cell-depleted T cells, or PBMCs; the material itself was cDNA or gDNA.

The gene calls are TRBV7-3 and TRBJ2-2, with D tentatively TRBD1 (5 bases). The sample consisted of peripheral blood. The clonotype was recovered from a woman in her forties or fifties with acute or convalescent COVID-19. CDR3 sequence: CASSPQGSDTGELFF. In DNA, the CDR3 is TGTGCCAGCAGCCCCCAGGGCTCGGACACCGGGGAGCTGTTTTTT.